This T cell receptor beta chain comes out of a study of monozygotic twins with inflammatory bowel disease. Through template switching, UMIs that included a 6-nucleotide sample barcode were added. Reanalyzing the 5' RACE reads, TCRdb keeps one entry per CDR3 protein, without DNA. This table holds hundreds of thousands of distinct CDR3 sequences. Points from the study as a whole: No distinction between different T cell subtypes was possible.

A note on this clonotype: Its antigen is still unknown.

The source is a human donor with ulcerative colitis or Crohn's disease, or a healthy co-twin of an affected twin (not recorded which). Material: blood.

The CDR3 is CSGVNTGELFF. The V and J genes are TRBV20-1 and TRBJ2-2. The CDR3 is 11 residues long. Germline assignment: CDR1 DFQATT and CDR2 SNEGSKA (reference sequence).